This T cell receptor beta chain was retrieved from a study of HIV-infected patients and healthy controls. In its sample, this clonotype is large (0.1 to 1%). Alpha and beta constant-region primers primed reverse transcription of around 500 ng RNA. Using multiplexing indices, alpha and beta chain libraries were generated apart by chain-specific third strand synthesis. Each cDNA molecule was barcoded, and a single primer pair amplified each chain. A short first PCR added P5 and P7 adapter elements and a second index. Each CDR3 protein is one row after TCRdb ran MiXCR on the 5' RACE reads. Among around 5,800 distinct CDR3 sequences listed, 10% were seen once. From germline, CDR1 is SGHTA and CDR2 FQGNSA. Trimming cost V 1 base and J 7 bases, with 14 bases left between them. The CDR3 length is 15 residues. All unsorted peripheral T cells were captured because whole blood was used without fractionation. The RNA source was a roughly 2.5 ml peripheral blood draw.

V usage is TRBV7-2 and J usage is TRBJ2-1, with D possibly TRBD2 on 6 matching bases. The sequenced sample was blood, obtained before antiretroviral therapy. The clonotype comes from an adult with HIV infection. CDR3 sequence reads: CASSLGLGEANEQFF. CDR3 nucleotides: TGTGCCAGCAGCTTAGGACTAGGAGAGGCGAATGAGCAGTTCTTC.